These 5 T cell receptor beta chains came from one sample sequenced in a study of blood T cell repertoires in COVID-19. Method: immunoSEQ multiplex PCR; TCRdb's copy keeps in-frame clones and lacks some. The sample holds about 100,000 clones; 70% to 85% are singletons and the top ten take 1.5% to 2%. The sample taken for sequencing was peripheral blood. The receptors shown here come from a woman in her 40s with acute or convalescent COVID-19.

This clone was seen a handful of times. The chain has TRBV6-5 and TRBJ1-4, with 10 bases that match TRBD1. With 7 bases clipped from V and 7 bases from J, the junction kept 9 bases outside the gene matches. This CDR3 contains 15 residues. Germline assignment: CDR1 MNHEY and CDR2 SVGAGI. The chain's CDR3 is CASNSRQGAAEKLFF. The CDR3 coding sequence is TGTGCCAGCAACAGCAGACAGGGGGCCGCTGAAAAACTGTTTTTT.

The V call is TRBV4-1, the J call TRBJ2-2; D may be TRBD1 (6 bases). Trimming took off 5 bases at V and 0 bases at J, with 7 bases between the two ends. Germline CDR1 is MGHRA and CDR2 is YSYEKL. The CDR3 is 14 amino acids. CDR3 sequence (DNA): TGCGCCAGCAGCGGGACACCGAACACCGGGGAGCTGTTTTTT. It translates to CASSGTPNTGELFF.

This chain uses TRBV7-2 with TRBJ2-1, with D perhaps TRBD2 (5 bases). The length of the CDR3 is 14 residues. The germline CDR1 and CDR2 sequences are SGHTA and FQGNSA. The V end was cut by 1 base, the J end by 7 bases, with 11 bases between. The CDR3 region is CASSLVIARNEQFF. Here the CDR3 DNA reads TGTGCCAGCAGCTTAGTTATAGCGAGGAATGAGCAGTTCTTC.

Many counts were recorded for this clone. The V call is TRBV6-4, the J call TRBJ2-6, with TRBD2 identical over 9 bases. The J segment lost 7 bases and the V segment lost 5 bases, leaving 21 bases of the junction unmatched. The CDR3 totals 20 residues. Germline CDR1 MRHNA, CDR2 SNTAGT. The CDR3 sequence is CASSRETGSGGTLCANVLTF. The DNA for the CDR3 is TGTGCCAGCAGTCGCGAGACAGGTAGCGGGGGTACCCTTTGTGCCAACGTCCTGACTTTC.

For this clone: Compared with germline, one end of the junction differs, possibly owing to a read error. The V and J genes are TRBV9 and TRBJ2-1; TRBD1 is a possible D gene (6 bases). The CDR3 has 12 residues. Germline V gene sequence: CDR1 SGDLS, CDR2 YYNGEE. The CDR3 nucleotides read TGTGCCAGCAGCGTAGGGGACACCGAGCGGTTCTTC. It yields the protein CASSVGDTERFF.